The entry that follows covers one T cell receptor beta chain sequence. Per the germline V gene, CDR1 is SQVTM and CDR2 is ANQGSEA. The CDR3 sequence is 11 residues long. Deletions cut 5 bases from V and 6 bases from J, with 8 bases between. This sample is drawn from a study of shared clonotypes between healthy human individuals. Here immunoSEQ multiplex PCR was the method, and the copy in TCRdb shows in-frame clones only, minus some. The table records about 450,000 clones, 70% to 80% of them present only once. Input material: PBMCs. The TCR comes from a woman aged 35 to 49 in good health. Some clones in this sample may be carry-over from other donors' samples. The chain joins TRBV29-1 to TRBJ2-1; D unclear. This CDR3 reads CSVPTPNEQFF. The CDR3 DNA sequence: TGCAGCGTTCCCACCCCCAATGAGCAGTTCTTC.